A selection of T cell receptor beta chains follows, all from one sample in a study of blood T cells in healthy people across ages. TCRdb re-derived calls from the 5' RACE reads in MiXCR, one entry per CDR3 protein. The table has roughly 730,000 distinct CDR3 sequences, 45% to 70% seen once. Sequenced: blood. The receptors here all came from a man aged 35-49 years in good health. Both conserved end residues are part of each CDR3. A D gene is named only where the DNA matches it firmly. Size tells how often a clone was seen (once, few, many) or the class of an expanded clone, and some rows leave it out.

j_call v_call clone_size d_call cdr3_nt cdr3_aa
TRBJ2-7 TRBV7-2 few TRBD2 TGTGCCAGCAGAAGCCCCGGCGGGAGAGTCTCCTACGAGCAGTACTTC CASRSPGGRVSYEQYF
TRBJ2-7 TRBV27 few NA TGTGCCAGCAGTTTACGTCAGGGTATGAGCGAGCAGTACTTC CASSLRQGMSEQYF
TRBJ2-5 TRBV28 NA NA TGTGCCAGCAGTCCAAAATACTCCGAGGAGACCCAGTACTTC CASSPKYSEETQYF
TRBJ1-4 TRBV16 NA NA TGTGCCAGCAGCCATTATACTGAAAAACTGTTTTTT CASSHYTEKLFF
TRBJ2-1 TRBV28 NA NA TGTGCCAGCAGTGACGGACAGATAAAGGGCAATGAGCAGTTCTTC CASSDGQIKGNEQFF
TRBJ1-2 TRBV30 once NA TGTGCCTGGCAGACCGGCTGGTCGGGGGGTTCCTATGGCTACACCTTC CAWQTGWSGGSYGYTF
TRBJ2-1 TRBV20-1 NA NA TGCAGTGCTAGGGACGGTCGAGCGGGCCGCTACGAGCAGTTCTTC CSARDGRAGRYEQFF
TRBJ2-5 TRBV24-1 NA NA TGTGCCACCAGTGATTTGTCTGGCGCCCAAGAGACCCAGTACTTC CATSDLSGAQETQYF
TRBJ1-5 TRBV2 NA TRBD1 TGTGCCAGCAGCCCAACGCGGACAGGTAATCAGCCCCAGCATTTT CASSPTRTGNQPQHF
TRBJ2-7 TRBV21-1 NA NA TGTGCCAGCAGCCTTCCGGGGGTTCTGGACGAGCAGTACTTC CASSLPGVLDEQYF
TRBJ1-5 TRBV2 NA NA TGTGCCAGCCAGGGGAGGACTCCCAATCAGCCCCAGCATTTT CASQGRTPNQPQHF
TRBJ2-7 TRBV5-1 NA NA TGCGCCAGCAGGCGCAACGACGAGCAGTACTTC CASRRNDEQYF
TRBJ1-2 TRBV11-2 NA TRBD1 TGTGCCAGCAGCCTCTCAGGGGGCGCAAATGGCTACACCTTC CASSLSGGANGYTF
TRBJ2-1 TRBV5-1 NA TRBD2 TGCGCCAGCAGCCTCAGGGGGCTAGCGGGAGATAGGAATGAGCAGTTCTTC CASSLRGLAGDRNEQFF